A single sample is the source of the 20 T cell receptor beta chains below, sequenced in a study of OX40 agonist ivuxolimab in advanced cancers. Measured with immunoSEQ multiplex PCR; TCRdb has only the in-frame clones, and not every one. The data show more than 65,000 clones, 84% seen once. The sample here was CD4+ or CD8+ T cells sorted from blood, taken in a trial of the OX40 agonist ivuxolimab. These receptors originate from an adult with an advanced solid tumor such as melanoma, head and neck, liver or kidney cancer.

The genes are TRBV5-1 and TRBJ2-1; no definite D call. V shed 1 base and J shed 0 bases, with 14 bases lying between them. Germline CDR1 is SGHRS and CDR2 is YFSETQ. The CDR3 runs to 17 residues. CDR3 protein: CASSLIIPGSSYNEQFF. The DNA for the CDR3 is TGCGCCAGCAGCTTGATAATCCCAGGAAGCTCCTACAATGAGCAGTTCTTC.

The chain is built from TRBV15 and TRBJ1-5, with 7 bases matching TRBD1. Trimming removed 3 bases from V and 6 bases from J; junction bases left unmatched: 5. This CDR3 contains 14 residues. Looked up from germline, CDR1 is LNHNV and CDR2 is YYDKDF (reference sequence). The CDR3 region is CATSRNRGGQPQHF. The CDR3 coding sequence is TGTGCCACCAGCAGGAACAGGGGAGGTCAGCCCCAGCATTTT.

The J gene is TRBJ1-1, the V gene TRBV5-1; D gene ambiguous. Germline-derived CDR1 and CDR2 are SGHRS and YFSETQ. This CDR3 is 16 amino acids long. V was trimmed by 0 bases and J by 0 bases, leaving 12 bases between them. CDR3 sequence (DNA): TGCGCCAGCAGCTTGGTGGGCGGTAACATGAACACTGAAGCTTTCTTT. Translating it yields CASSLVGGNMNTEAFF.

The chain couples TRBV27 to TRBJ1-6; maybe TRBD1 (6 bases). The CDR3 runs to 14 residues. From germline, CDR1 is MNHEY and CDR2 SMNVEV (reference sequence). Deletions cut 8 bases from V and 6 bases from J, with 14 bases between. CDR3 sequence reads: CASSTGFRNSPLHF. The CDR3 nucleotides are TGTGCCAGCTCGACAGGATTCCGTAATTCACCCCTCCACTTT.

This chain connects TRBV27 to TRBJ1-6; D is unresolved. CDR3 length: 12 residues. With 4 bases removed from V and 7 bases from J, the gap between germline ends came to 5 bases. Germline V gives CDR1 MNHEY, CDR2 SMNVEV (reference sequence). The CDR3 bases are TGTGCCAGCAGTTCCCAAAATTCACCCCTCCACTTT. Its translation: CASSSQNSPLHF.

The chain joins TRBV15 to TRBJ1-5; D gene uncertain. This CDR3 is 14 amino acids long. The V end lost 3 bases, the J end lost 0 bases, and 6 bases lay between the germline ends. Germline CDR1 is LNHNV and CDR2 is YYDKDF (reference sequence). The CDR3 DNA follows: TGTGCCACCAGCAGTTGGGTTAGCAATCAGCCCCAGCATTTT. This codes for CATSSWVSNQPQHF.

This clone was seen just once. The gene calls are TRBV6-6 and TRBJ1-3; D might be TRBD1 (6 bases). The CDR3 extends over 15 amino acids. Trimming removed 7 bases at V and 0 bases at J, with 13 bases between. Germline V lookup: CDR1 MNHNY, CDR2 SVGAGI (reference sequence). Written as DNA, the CDR3 is TGTGCCAGCACCCTACAGGGAAGCTCTGGAAACACCATATATTTT. Translation gives CASTLQGSSGNTIYF.

V usage is TRBV11-2 and J usage is TRBJ2-7; perhaps D is TRBD1 or TRBD2 (6 bases each). The V end lost 5 bases, the J end lost 6 bases, and 20 bases lay between the germline ends. The CDR3 is made up of 15 amino acids. The germline V gene has CDR1 SGHAT and CDR2 FQNNGV. Here the CDR3 reads CASSRLGGVVVEQYF. The CDR3 DNA is TGTGCCAGCAGCCGTTTGGGGGGCGTTGTCGTCGAGCAGTACTTC.

This clone was detected many times. This chain links TRBV5-5 with TRBJ2-7, with 9 positions matching TRBD1. Germline lookup yields CDR1 SGHKS and CDR2 YYEKEE (reference sequence). CDR3 size: 13 residues. Trimming took 4 bases from V and 2 from J; bases not matched to a gene: 1. CDR3 amino acids: CASSRQGAYEQYF. DNA of the CDR3: TGTGCCAGCAGCCGACAGGGGGCCTACGAGCAGTACTTC.

J is TRBJ1-2 and V is TRBV6-6, with no clear D. CDR3 size: 15 residues. V lost 6 bases to trimming and J lost 3 bases, with 17 bases between them. Germline V CDR1 and CDR2: MNHNY, SVGAGI (reference sequence). The CDR3 region has the DNA TGTGCCAGCAGCCCCTGGGCAGACACCGACTATGGCTACACCTTC. This translates into CASSPWADTDYGYTF.

This chain joins TRBV18 and TRBJ2-2; 10 bases line up with TRBD1. V lost 3 bases and J lost 6; bases outside the gene matches: 10. Germline-derived CDR1 and CDR2 are KGHSH and LQKENI. The CDR3 has 17 residues. For the CDR3, the DNA is TGTGCCAGCTCACCCTTACCAGACAGGGGGCTATCCGGGGAGCTGTTTTTT. This sequence encodes CASSPLPDRGLSGELFF.

This clone was detected only a few times. The CDR3 is CASPGQRVSGNTIYF. The CDR3 DNA reads as TGCGCCAGCCCTGGCCAGAGGGTCTCTGGAAACACCATATATTTT. This chain links TRBV10-1 with TRBJ1-3; D is uncertain. Germline V gene data show CDR1 as WNHNN and CDR2 as SYGVQD (reference sequence). The CDR3 runs 15 residues. Trimming cost V 8 bases and J 0 bases, with 14 bases left between them.

This sequence joins TRBV27 and TRBJ1-3, with D maybe TRBD1 (5 bases). This CDR3 has 14 amino acids. The germline gives CDR1 MNHEY, CDR2 SMNVEV (reference sequence). V lost 3 bases and J lost 2, with 8 bases in between. The CDR3 reads CASSFRGPGNTIYF. CDR3 bases: TGTGCCAGCAGTTTTCGGGGACCTGGAAACACCATATATTTT.

This chain joins TRBV5-6 and TRBJ2-5, with D perhaps matching TRBD2 (5 bases). V lost 1 base to trimming and J lost 1 base, with 8 bases between them. The CDR3 consists of 14 residues. Germline values: CDR1 SGHDT, CDR2 YYEEEE. The CDR3 here is CASSLLGVQETQYF. The CDR3 DNA reads as TGTGCCAGCAGCTTGTTGGGAGTCCAAGAGACCCAGTACTTC.

The CDR3 loop is CASSIMTGTGANVLTF. The CDR3 DNA reads TGTGCCAGCAGTATTATGACAGGGACTGGGGCCAACGTCCTGACTTTC. The chain couples TRBV28 to TRBJ2-6; 7 bases are a match to TRBD1. The CDR3 contains 16 residues. Germline V lookup: CDR1 MDHEN, CDR2 SYDVKM. Trimming at V came to 5 bases and at J to 2 bases, leaving 6 bases not matched to a gene.

This clone was seen a single time. CDR3 nucleotides: TGTGCCACCAGCAGAGAGGGACAAGATTCTGCAACTAATGAAAAACTGTTTTTT. Protein sequence: CATSREGQDSATNEKLFF. The chain links TRBV15 to TRBJ1-4; tentatively, D is TRBD1 (6 bases). V lost 0 bases to trimming and J lost 0 bases, with 14 bases between them. Looked up from germline, CDR1 is LNHNV and CDR2 is YYDKDF (reference sequence). The CDR3 contains 18 residues.

Here the CDR3 reads CASSTGGLSGANVLTF. DNA of the CDR3: TGCGCCAGCAGCACAGGGGGTCTTTCTGGGGCCAACGTCCTGACTTTC. This chain joins TRBV5-1 and TRBJ2-6, with 8 bases matching TRBD1. The germline CDR1 and CDR2 sequences are SGHRS and YFSETQ. Losses at the gene ends were 4 bases for V and 1 base for J; bases not matched to a gene: 4. The CDR3 loop spans 16 amino acids.

V is TRBV7-2 and J is TRBJ2-7; 14 nucleotides match TRBD2. Germline CDR1 and CDR2: SGHTA and FQGNSA. V gave up 1 base and J gave up 9 bases; unmatched junction bases: 2. This CDR3 spans 14 amino acids. The CDR3 sequence: CASSLGTSGRRQYF. The CDR3 DNA sequence: TGTGCCAGCAGCTTAGGGACTAGCGGGAGGAGGCAGTACTTC.

This clone was detected only once. The chain carries TRBV9 and TRBJ2-2; TRBD1 is a possible D gene (6 bases). Germline V CDR1 and CDR2: SGDLS, YYNGEE. V lost 3 bases to trimming and J lost 6 bases, with 9 bases between them. The CDR3 has 13 amino acids. Here the CDR3 reads CASSAEGAGELFF. CDR3 DNA: TGTGCCAGCAGCGCAGAGGGGGCCGGGGAGCTGTTTTTT. The entire variable domain, with the rest obtained from reference TRBV9 and TRBJ2-2, is as follows: DSGVTQTPKHLITATGQRVTLRCSPRSGDLSVYWYQQSLDQGLQFLIQYYNGEERAKGNILERFSAQQFPDLHSELNLSSLELGDSALYFCASSAEGAGELFFGEGSRLTVL.

This sequence joins TRBV5-1 and TRBJ2-1; possibly TRBD1 for D (5 bases). Germline V CDR1 and CDR2: SGHRS, YFSETQ. The CDR3 totals 14 residues. V lost 1 base and J 10 bases, leaving 15 bases between the germline ends. The CDR3 spells CASSLSQGGDEQFF. The CDR3, as DNA: TGCGCCAGCAGCTTGTCCCAGGGTGGCGACGAGCAGTTCTTC. The full variable domain, completed using reference TRBV5-1 and TRBJ2-1, is KAGVTQTPRYLIKTRGQQVTLSCSPISGHRSVSWYQQTPGQGLQFLFEYFSETQRNKGNFPGRFSGRQFSNSRSEMNVSTLELGDSALYLCASSLSQGGDEQFFGPGTRLTVL.